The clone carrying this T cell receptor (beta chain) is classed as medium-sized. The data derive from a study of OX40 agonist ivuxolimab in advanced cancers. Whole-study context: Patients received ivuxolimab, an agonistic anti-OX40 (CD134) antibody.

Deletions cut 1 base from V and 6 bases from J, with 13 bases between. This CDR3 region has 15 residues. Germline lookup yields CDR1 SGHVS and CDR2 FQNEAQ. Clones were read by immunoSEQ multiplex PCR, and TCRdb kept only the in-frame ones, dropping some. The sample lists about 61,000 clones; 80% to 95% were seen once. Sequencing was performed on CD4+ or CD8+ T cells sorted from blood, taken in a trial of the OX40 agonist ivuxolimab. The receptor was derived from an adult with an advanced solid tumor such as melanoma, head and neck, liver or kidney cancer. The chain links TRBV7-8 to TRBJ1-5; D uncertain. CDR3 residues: CASSLERGPSQPQHF. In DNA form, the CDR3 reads TGTGCCAGCAGCTTAGAGCGGGGTCCCAGTCAGCCCCAGCATTTT.